This T cell receptor (beta chain) was recorded in a study of shared T cell receptors in the human thymus. Assay: immunoSEQ multiplex PCR; the TCRdb copy retains only in-frame clones and omits some. The sample carries just under 550,000 clones, about 84% recorded once. These same records also appear under a second study, on human thymus T cells. That work adds: Corrective surgery for congenital heart defects was being performed on the healthy Finnish infants who served as donors. Surgeons resected thymus tissue during corrective heart surgery. Biased V and J segment usage appeared in thymus and peripheral blood. Related studies found that unrelated individuals share highly overlapping thymic repertoires.

Source material: thymocytes. The clonotype originates from a boy less than two years old with a congenital heart defect.

As DNA, the CDR3 is TGTGCCAGCAGCGTAGCCTCGGGGGGTTTGAACTATGGCTACACCTTC. Translated: CASSVASGGLNYGYTF. The chain has TRBV9 and TRBJ1-2; perhaps TRBD1 as D (5 bases). Trimming took off 0 bases at V and 2 bases at J, with 14 bases between the two ends. The germline gives CDR1 SGDLS, CDR2 YYNGEE. The CDR3 is 16 amino acids.